The subject of this entry is one TCR beta chain. The sample belongs to a study of blood T cell repertoires in COVID-19. Whole-study context: Samples taken during acute and convalescent COVID-19 were collected in the United States, Italy and Spain. In each case, the material was cDNA or gDNA derived from T cells, B-cell-depleted T cells, or PBMCs.

As processed by the authors: From reference gene primer amplification, estimates of nucleated cell counts were derived. Sequencing used immunoSEQ multiplex PCR; TCRdb keeps in-frame clones, though not all of them. D and trimming come from the DNA, and the V and J calls and clone size come from that table. The table lists over 30,000 clones, 85% to 90% of them singletons. Germline CDR1 reads LGHDT; CDR2 reads YNNKEL (reference sequence). The ends were cut back, 4 bases at V and 3 bases at J, with 16 bases in the middle. The CDR3 has 15 amino acids. The sequence came from a man in his 70s with active COVID-19. The V and J genes are TRBV3-1 (or the pseudogene TRBV3-2) and TRBJ2-7; the D gene is possibly TRBD2 (6 bases). Sequenced input: peripheral blood. In DNA, the CDR3 is TGTGCCAGCAGCCGCCGGGGGAGCGGCGACTACGAGCAGTACTTC. Translating gives CASSRRGSGDYEQYF.